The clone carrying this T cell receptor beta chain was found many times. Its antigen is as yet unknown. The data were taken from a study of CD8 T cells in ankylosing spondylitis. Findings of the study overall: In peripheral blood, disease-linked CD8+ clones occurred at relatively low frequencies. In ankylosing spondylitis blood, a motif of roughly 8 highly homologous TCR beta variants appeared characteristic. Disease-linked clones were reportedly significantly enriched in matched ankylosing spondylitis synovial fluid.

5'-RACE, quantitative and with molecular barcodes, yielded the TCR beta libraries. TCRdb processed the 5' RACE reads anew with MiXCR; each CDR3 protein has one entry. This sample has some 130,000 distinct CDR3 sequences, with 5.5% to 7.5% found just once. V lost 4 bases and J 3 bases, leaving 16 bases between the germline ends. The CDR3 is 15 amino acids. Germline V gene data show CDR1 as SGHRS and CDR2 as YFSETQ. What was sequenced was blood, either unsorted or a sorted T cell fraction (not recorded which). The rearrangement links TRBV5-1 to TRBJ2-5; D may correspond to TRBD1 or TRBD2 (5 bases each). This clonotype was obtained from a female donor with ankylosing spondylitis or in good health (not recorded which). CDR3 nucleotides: TGCGCCAGCAGCCATGGGACCAGCGAAAAAGAGACCCAGTACTTC. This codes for CASSHGTSEKETQYF.